A single T cell receptor beta chain is shown here with its context. The data were taken from a study of blood T cell repertoires in COVID-19. The wider study: Nucleic acid was either cDNA or gDNA, and it came from T cells, B-cell-depleted T cells, or PBMCs.

CDR1 is MDHEN and CDR2 is SYDVKM in the germline V gene. V was trimmed by 8 bases and J by 4 bases, leaving 26 bases between them. The CDR3 is 17 amino acids. TCRdb's copy holds only in-frame clones and misses some; the assay was immunoSEQ multiplex PCR. Found here are 90,000 to 110,000 clones, approximately 85% of them singletons; the top ten hold around 4.3%. The chain uses TRBV28 and TRBJ1-2, with TRBD1 as a possible D gene (5 bases). This clonotype was sampled from a middle-aged man with acute or convalescent COVID-19. Input material: peripheral blood. The CDR3 DNA follows: TGTGCCAGCTCTCTACCCGGCGACACAGGTATGAGCTATGGCTACACCTTC. It translates to CASSLPGDTGMSYGYTF.